A selection of T cell receptor beta chains follows, all from one sample in a study of T cells in Graves' hyperthyroidism and ophthalmopathy. TCRdb called the multiplex PCR reads again in MiXCR, with one record for every CDR3 protein. The profile shows some 770,000 distinct CDR3 sequences, 15% to 20% of them singletons. The material sequenced was blood. The source is a man in his late teens or twenties with Graves' hyperthyroidism. Both conserved end residues are part of each CDR3. D genes are given only for firm matches. A row's size may be missing; if present it is once, few, many or a size class.

TRBV20-1,TRBJ2-6,few,-,TGCAGTGCTTACCGGTCTGGGGCCAACGTCCTGACTTTC,CSAYRSGANVLTF
TRBV29-1,TRBJ1-1,many,-,TGCAGCGTTGTTGTTGGATACACTGAAGCTTTCTTT,CSVVVGYTEAFF
TRBV7-9,TRBJ1-3,-,-,TGTGCCAGCAGCTTAGGAACAGGGACGACTGGAAACACCATATATTTT,CASSLGTGTTGNTIYF
TRBV20-1,TRBJ2-1,many,-,TGCAGTGCTAGAGAGGGGGCCTCCTACAATGAGCAGTTCTTC,CSAREGASYNEQFF
TRBV5-4,TRBJ1-2,few,TRBD1,TGTGCCAGCAGCTTGCCCGGGACAGCGACACCCCCTAACTATGGCTACACCTTC,CASSLPGTATPPNYGYTF
TRBV2,TRBJ2-3,many,-,TGTGCCAGCAGCCGGACAGCTAGCACAGATACGCAGTATTTT,CASSRTASTDTQYF
TRBV5-1,TRBJ2-7,few,-,TGCGCCAGCAGCTTCTCACAGCCGAGCTACGAGCAGTACTTC,CASSFSQPSYEQYF
TRBV28,TRBJ2-7,many,-,TGTGCCAGCAGTGGGGTGGGGGAGCAGTACTTC,CASSGVGEQYF
TRBV10-3,TRBJ1-1,few,TRBD1,TGTGCCATCAGTAGGAGGGACAGTATGAACACTGAAGCTTTCTTT,CAISRRDSMNTEAFF
TRBV27,TRBJ2-7,many,-,TGTGCCAGCAGTAGGCGACCAGGGAGCCGCGGCTACGAGCAGTACTTC,CASSRRPGSRGYEQYF
TRBV27,TRBJ2-1,-,TRBD2,TGTGCCAGCAGGGGGGGGGGAGCCTACAATGAGCAGTTCTTC,CASRGGGAYNEQFF
TRBV27,TRBJ2-3,-,TRBD2,TGTGCCAGCAGTCCTTTACCGGGAGGCCCAGATACGCAGTATTTT,CASSPLPGGPDTQYF
TRBV3-1,TRBJ2-5,many,-,TGTGCCAGCAGCCAGGCTGAGACCCAGTACTTC,CASSQAETQYF
TRBV10-2,TRBJ2-1,many,TRBD2,TGCGCCAGCAGTGATAGCAGCGGGAGGGGACATGAGCAGTTCTTC,CASSDSSGRGHEQFF
TRBV6-1,TRBJ2-7,-,-,TGTGCCAGCAGCACTATCTCTGGGGAGCAGTACTTC,CASSTISGEQYF
TRBV7-9,TRBJ2-1,many,TRBD1,TGTGCCAGCAGCCCCCGGACAGGGTGGGTACTCGAGCAGTTCTTC,CASSPRTGWVLEQFF
TRBV9,TRBJ2-1,-,TRBD2,TGTGCCAGCAGCGTAGCCCCTAGCGGGAGCTCCTACAATGAGCAGTTCTTC,CASSVAPSGSSYNEQFF
TRBV12-3/TRBV12-4,TRBJ2-6,many,TRBD1,TGTGCCGTCCGAACAGGGGTATTCGCTGGGGCCAACGTCCTGACTTTC,CAVRTGVFAGANVLTF